What follows are 12 T cell receptor beta chains derived from one specimen sequenced in a study of blood T cell repertoires in COVID-19. Sequencing was performed with immunoSEQ multiplex PCR; in TCRdb, only in-frame clones are kept and a portion is missing. The table records roughly 250,000 clones, approximately 86% of them present only once. Sequencing input: PBMCs or T cells enriched from blood (not recorded which). The receptor set was obtained from a woman aged 40 to 50 with acute COVID-19.

The CDR3 DNA sequence: TGTGCCAGCAGCTTATTGGCACAGGGGGCGGTCGGGGAGCTGTTTTTT. Amino acids: CASSLLAQGAVGELFF. The chain employs TRBV7-9 and TRBJ2-2; 9 positions match TRBD1. Germline loops: CDR1 SEHNR, CDR2 FQNEAQ (reference sequence). The CDR3 spans 16 residues. The ends lost 2 bases at V and 7 bases at J; junction bases unmatched: 8.

This clone turned up a few times. This chain joins TRBV7-9 and TRBJ1-1; 9 nucleotides line up with TRBD1. The CDR3 contains 14 residues. J was trimmed by 8 bases and V by 5 bases; bases with no gene match: 9. In germline, CDR1 is SEHNR, CDR2 FQNEAQ (reference sequence). CDR3 loop: CASSTGTGTSEAFF. As DNA, the CDR3 is TGTGCCAGCAGCACCGGGACAGGGACTTCCGAAGCTTTCTTT.

V and J are TRBV6-5 and TRBJ1-3, with D maybe TRBD1 (5 bases). Germline assignment: CDR1 MNHEY and CDR2 SVGAGI. CDR3 length: 14 residues. V lost 2 bases, J lost 0 bases, and 5 bases lay in between. CDR3 DNA: TGTGCCAGCAGTTACGACAGCTCTGGAAACACCATATATTTT. Residues: CASSYDSSGNTIYF.

The genes are TRBV11-2 and TRBJ2-1, with 8 bases aligning to TRBD2. The CDR3 spans 15 residues. CDR1 and CDR2 from the germline V gene are SGHAT and FQNNGV. With 1 base clipped from V and 6 bases from J, the junction kept 5 bases outside the gene matches. This CDR3 is CASSLAGGSSNEQFF. DNA for the CDR3: TGTGCCAGCAGCTTAGCGGGAGGGTCATCCAATGAGCAGTTCTTC.

The chain couples TRBV2 to TRBJ2-2, with D unresolved. The V end was cut by 6 bases, the J end by 5 bases, with 16 bases between. CDR1 and CDR2 from the germline V gene are SNHLY and FYNNEI. The CDR3 length is 15 residues. The CDR3 loop is CASRRTASHTGELFF. CDR3 sequence (DNA): TGTGCCAGCAGAAGAACGGCTAGTCATACCGGGGAGCTGTTTTTT.

CDR3 residues: CATSATGNQETQYF. The CDR3 DNA reads as TGTGCCACCAGTGCCACGGGGAACCAAGAGACCCAGTACTTC. The chain joins TRBV24-1 to TRBJ2-5; a possible D gene is TRBD2 (5 bases). CDR1 is KGHDR and CDR2 is SFDVKD in the germline V gene. The CDR3 is made up of 14 amino acids. Trimming removed 5 bases at V and 0 bases at J, with 9 bases between.

The count of this clone is one. The CDR3 DNA follows: TGTGCCAGCAGCTTAGGTCAAGGGACGCGGGCTAGCGGGAGGGAAACAGATACGCAGTATTTT. Residues: CASSLGQGTRASGRETDTQYF. The V gene is TRBV7-3, the J gene TRBJ2-3, with 12 bases matching TRBD2. Germline V lookup: CDR1 SGHTA, CDR2 FQGTGA. This CDR3 comprises 21 residues. V dropped 2 bases and J dropped 3; count of bases not matched to a gene: 18.

V usage is TRBV15 and J usage is TRBJ2-7; 14 nucleotides match TRBD2. V shed 3 bases and J 4 bases; nucleotides not matched to a gene: 14. In germline, CDR1 is LNHNV, CDR2 YYDKDF (reference sequence). The CDR3 loop spans 19 amino acids. CDR3 sequence: CATSSTLPRGTSGRYEQYF. DNA for the CDR3: TGTGCCACCAGCAGCACTCTTCCACGGGGGACTAGCGGGAGATACGAGCAGTACTTC.

The chain links TRBV9 to TRBJ2-7, with D possibly TRBD2 on 6 matching bases. Trimming left V 4 bases short and J 2 bases short, with 16 bases between. CDR1 and CDR2 (germline): SGDLS, YYNGEE. The CDR3 sequence is 15 residues long. CDR3 DNA sequence: TGTGCCAGCAGCCAAGGTGGGGGGAGCGCCTACGAGCAGTACTTC. This sequence encodes CASSQGGGSAYEQYF.

The chain combines TRBV18 with TRBJ2-1; 10 bases align to TRBD2. Germline trimming cut 0 bases from V and 8 bases from J; bases unmatched to any gene: 7. The CDR3 spans 16 residues. Germline CDR1 is KGHSH and CDR2 is LQKENI. CDR3 loop: CASSPPSSGRADEQFF. CDR3 bases: TGTGCCAGCTCACCACCGTCCAGCGGGAGGGCCGATGAGCAGTTCTTC.

The chain recombines TRBV6-5 with TRBJ1-1, with D unresolved. The germline gives CDR1 MNHEY, CDR2 SVGAGI. The CDR3 has 13 residues. V was shortened by 7 bases and J by 0 bases, with 9 bases between the two germline ends. This CDR3 reads CASNPTMNTEAFF. The CDR3 coding sequence is TGTGCCAGCAATCCTACGATGAACACTGAAGCTTTCTTT.

The genes are TRBV7-8 and TRBJ2-2; 8 bases fit TRBD1. V shed 7 bases, J shed 2 bases, and the junction held 9 bases outside the gene matches. The CDR3 is made up of 16 amino acids. Germline V gives CDR1 SGHVS, CDR2 FQNEAQ. This CDR3 is CASNLGQGVNTGELFF. The CDR3 region has the DNA TGTGCCAGCAACCTTGGACAGGGTGTTAACACCGGGGAGCTGTTTTTT.